This TCR beta chain was identified in a study of identical twins. This clonotype occurred many times. No antigen is known for it. A universal primer site came from template switching; cDNA carried unique molecular identifiers. One entry per CDR3 protein, called by TCRdb with MiXCR from the 5' RACE reads. The data show 1.5 million to 2 million distinct CDR3 sequences, about 32% seen once. There are 15 residues in the CDR3. Trimming took off 0 bases at V and 3 bases at J, with 15 bases between the two ends. Germline CDR1 and CDR2: SQVTM and ANQGSEA. Study conclusions and caveats: Potential partial confounding of zero-insertion analyses by invariant MAIT and iNKT cells was noted.

The sample was cord blood. This rearrangement joins TRBV29-1 to TRBJ2-7, with D possibly being TRBD1 (5 bases). This clonotype was obtained from a newborn girl in good health. The DNA of the CDR3 is TGCAGCGTTGAAGACAGGTCGAAAGGGGTCTACGAGCAGTACTTC. Translated, it gives CSVEDRSKGVYEQYF.